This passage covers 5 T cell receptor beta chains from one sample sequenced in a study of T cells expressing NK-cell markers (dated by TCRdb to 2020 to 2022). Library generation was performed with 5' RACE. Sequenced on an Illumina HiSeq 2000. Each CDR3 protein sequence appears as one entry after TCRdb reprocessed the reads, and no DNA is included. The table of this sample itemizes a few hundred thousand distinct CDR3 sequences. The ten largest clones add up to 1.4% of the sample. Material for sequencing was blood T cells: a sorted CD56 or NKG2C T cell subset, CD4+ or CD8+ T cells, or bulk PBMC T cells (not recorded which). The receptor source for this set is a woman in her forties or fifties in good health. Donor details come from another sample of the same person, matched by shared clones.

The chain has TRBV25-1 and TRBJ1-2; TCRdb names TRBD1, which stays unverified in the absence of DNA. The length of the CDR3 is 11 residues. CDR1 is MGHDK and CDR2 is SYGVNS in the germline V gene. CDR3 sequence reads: CASPTGYGYTF.

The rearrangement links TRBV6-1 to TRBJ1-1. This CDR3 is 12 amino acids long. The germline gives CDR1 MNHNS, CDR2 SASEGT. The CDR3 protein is CASFYFGAEAFF.

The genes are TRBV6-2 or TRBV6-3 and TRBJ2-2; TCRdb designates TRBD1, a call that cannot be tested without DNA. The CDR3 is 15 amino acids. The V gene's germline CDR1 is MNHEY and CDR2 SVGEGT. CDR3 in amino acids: CASSYKGGRTGELFF.

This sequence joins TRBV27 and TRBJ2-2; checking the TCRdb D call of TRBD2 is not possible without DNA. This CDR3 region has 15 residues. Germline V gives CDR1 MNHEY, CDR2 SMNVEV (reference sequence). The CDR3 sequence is CASRTSGTVGGELFF.

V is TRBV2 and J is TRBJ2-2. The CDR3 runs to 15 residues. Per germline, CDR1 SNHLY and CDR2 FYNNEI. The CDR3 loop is CASSEVPVGPGELFF.